What follows are 27 T cell receptor beta chains derived from one specimen sequenced in a study of T cell repertoires in cytomegalovirus infection. MiXCR, run by TCRdb on the reads, gives a single entry per CDR3 protein. The repertoire includes 560,000 or so distinct CDR3 sequences, approximately 15% of them detected once, and approximately 24% sits in the top ten. The sample taken for sequencing was CD8+ T cells from PBMCs. These receptors all come from a human donor in good health (CMV status not recorded). Some clones in this sample may be carry-over from other donors' samples.

This clonotype has a count of ten or more. CDR3 sequence reads: CASSLGTGIYEQYF. For the CDR3, the DNA is TGTGCCAGCAGTCTCGGGACCGGGATCTACGAGCAGTACTTC. This sequence joins TRBV11-2 and TRBJ2-7; D is perhaps TRBD1 or TRBD2 (5 bases each). Trimming removed 6 bases from V and 3 bases from J, with 15 bases in between. Germline V gene sequence: CDR1 SGHAT, CDR2 FQNNGV. The CDR3 extends over 14 amino acids.

V usage is TRBV4-2 and J usage is TRBJ2-1; no definite D call. Trimming took off 7 bases at V and 0 bases at J, with 16 bases between the two ends. CDR1 LGHNA and CDR2 YNFKEQ come from the germline V gene. The CDR3 extends over 16 amino acids. CDR3: CASNPDQVSSYNEQFF. CDR3 in DNA: TGTGCCAGCAACCCTGATCAGGTGAGCTCCTACAATGAGCAGTTCTTC.

The CDR3 reads CASSKGLYGYTF. CDR3 sequence (DNA): TGTGCCAGTAGTAAGGGCCTCTATGGCTACACCTTC. The chain combines TRBV19 with TRBJ1-2; D is unclear. V dropped 4 bases and J dropped 4 bases, with 7 bases sitting between them. This CDR3 region has 12 residues. CDR1 and CDR2 (germline): LNHDA, SQIVND (reference sequence).

The chain recombines TRBV7-3 with TRBJ2-1; 8 nucleotides match TRBD1. Losses at the gene ends were 3 bases for V and 3 bases for J; bases not matched to a gene: 1. The CDR3 loop spans 14 amino acids. Germline assignment: CDR1 SGHTA and CDR2 FQGTGA. The CDR3, as DNA: TGTGCCAGCAGCTTCGGACAGGGCTACAATGAGCAGTTCTTC. Protein product: CASSFGQGYNEQFF.

This clonotype was seen only once. The chain joins TRBV7-2 to TRBJ2-7; a weak D match, TRBD1 (6 bases). Germline V gene data show CDR1 as SGHTA and CDR2 as FQGNSA. CDR3 size: 14 residues. CDR3 coding DNA: TGTGCATGCAGCTGGGACACCTCTGGCGACGAGCAGTACGTC. Translation: CACSWDTSGDEQYV.

The sample holds many counts of this clonotype. V is TRBV7-6 and J is TRBJ2-3, with D tentatively TRBD2 (5 bases). Germline values: CDR1 SGHVS, CDR2 FNYEAQ. The CDR3 sequence is 16 residues long. The V end was cut by 7 bases, the J end by 5 bases, with 22 bases between. The CDR3 loop reads CASTIGVAGVIDTQYF. The CDR3 DNA reads as TGTGCCAGCACCATCGGGGTAGCTGGAGTTATAGATACGCAGTATTTT.

The chain couples TRBV6-1 to TRBJ1-2; D possibly corresponds to TRBD1 (6 bases). With 10 bases removed from V and 5 bases from J, the gap between germline ends came to 14 bases. Germline CDR1 reads MNHNS; CDR2 reads SASEGT. The CDR3 length is 12 residues. CDR3 amino acids: CAIPRGVYGYTF. CDR3 in DNA: TGTGCCATCCCAAGGGGGGTGTATGGCTACACCTTC.

As to this clonotype: A much larger clonotype is one base distant, so this may be a read error. The CDR3 is CASRGGLRGLYGYTF. The CDR3 coding sequence is TGTGCCAGCAGAGGGGGGTTGAGGGGGCTCTATGGCTACACCTTC. The chain employs TRBV11-1 and TRBJ1-2; 7 nucleotides match TRBD1. The junction had 11 bases not matched to a gene; V was cut back by 6 bases and J by 4 bases. CDR1 and CDR2 from the germline V gene are SGHAT and FQDESV (reference sequence). CDR3 length: 15 amino acids. Full variable domain (remainder filled in from reference TRBV11-1 and TRBJ1-2): EAEVAQSPRYKITEKSQAVAFWCDPISGHATLYWYRQILGQGPELLVQFQDESVVDDSQLPKDRFSAERLKGVDSTLKIQPAELGDSAMYLCASRGGLRGLYGYTFGSGTRLTVV.

This clonotype came up many times. This chain connects TRBV28 to TRBJ2-1, with 8 bases fitting TRBD2. CDR1 and CDR2 (germline): MDHEN, SYDVKM. The CDR3 consists of 15 residues. Trimming removed 1 base from V and 4 bases from J; junction bases left unmatched: 3. The CDR3 nucleotides are TGTGCCAGCAGTTTATTTCAGCGGGGGTACAATGAGCAGTTCTTC. Protein product: CASSLFQRGYNEQFF.

This clonotype was seen a handful of times. This sequence joins TRBV5-6 and TRBJ2-5, with TRBD1 identical over 12 bases. V was clipped by 5 bases and J by 4 bases; unmatched bases: 6. The CDR3 is made up of 15 amino acids. In germline, CDR1 is SGHDT, CDR2 YYEEEE. The DNA of the CDR3 is TGTGCCAGCAGGGAGGGGACAGGGGGCCGAGAGACCCAGTACTTC. It encodes CASREGTGGRETQYF. Filled out from reference TRBV5-6 and TRBJ2-5, the complete variable domain reads DAGVTQSPTHLIKTRGQQVTLRCSPKSGHDTVSWYQQALGQGPQFIFQYYEEEERQRGNFPDRFSGHQFPNYSSELNVNALLLGDSALYLCASREGTGGRETQYFGPGTRLLVL.

The rearrangement joins TRBV20-1 to TRBJ2-2; 7 positions agree with TRBD2. CDR1 and CDR2 from the germline V gene are DFQATT and SNEGSKA (reference sequence). Trimming removed 2 bases from V and 2 bases from J; junction bases left unmatched: 5. CDR3 length equals 15 residues. For the CDR3, the DNA is TGCAGTGCTAGACTGGCGGGAGATAACACCGGGGAGCTGTTTTTT. Residues: CSARLAGDNTGELFF.

This chain links TRBV5-1 with TRBJ2-1; a weak D match, TRBD1 (5 bases). Deletions cut 4 bases from V and 0 bases from J, with 17 bases between. Germline V CDR1 and CDR2: SGHRS, YFSETQ. The CDR3 consists of 17 residues. This CDR3 reads CASSLKSTVSSYNEQFF. The CDR3 coding sequence is TGCGCCAGCAGCCTCAAATCGACAGTGAGCTCCTACAATGAGCAGTTCTTC.

This CDR3 reads CASSMSGRHYEQYF. CDR3 DNA sequence: TGTGCCAGTAGTATGAGCGGGAGACACTACGAGCAGTACTTC. The chain recombines TRBV19 with TRBJ2-7; 8 bases align to TRBD2. The CDR3 is 14 amino acids. Per germline, CDR1 LNHDA and CDR2 SQIVND (reference sequence). After removal of 3 bases from V and 3 bases from J, the junction contained 4 bases not matched to a gene. The entire variable domain, with the rest obtained from reference TRBV19 and TRBJ2-7, is as follows: DGGITQSPKYLFRKEGQNVTLSCEQNLNHDAMYWYRQDPGQGLRLIYYSQIVNDFQKGDIAEGYSVSREKKESFPLTVTSAQKNPTAFYLCASSMSGRHYEQYFGPGTRLTVT.

A few counts support this clonotype. The chain uses TRBV29-1 and TRBJ2-1; D possibly corresponds to TRBD1 (6 bases). The CDR3 runs to 13 residues. V was trimmed by 8 bases and J by 7 bases, leaving 18 bases between them. CDR1 and CDR2 from the germline V gene are SQVTM and ANQGSEA. Written as DNA, the CDR3 is TGCAGCATGGACAGTATAGAGCGAAATGAGCAGTTCTTC. It codes for CSMDSIERNEQFF.

Worth noting for this clonotype: This may be a read error, as it is one base from a much larger clone. In this CDR3 the conserved last residue, phenylalanine or tryptophan, is missing, so a read error is likely. V usage is TRBV11-2 and J usage is TRBJ2-5, with 11 nucleotides matching TRBD2. Unmatched junction bases numbered 10, after V lost 0 bases and J lost 7 bases. The CDR3 runs to 17 residues. Germline V gene lookup returns CDR1 SGHAT and CDR2 FQNNGV. CDR3 DNA sequence: TGTGCCAGCAGCTTAGAGAAGACTAGCGGGGCTAGAGGGACCCAGTACTTA. Amino acid sequence: CASSLEKTSGARGTQYL.

This chain links TRBV29-1 with TRBJ1-1, with a tentative D call TRBD1 (6 bases). The length of the CDR3 is 17 residues. CDR1 SQVTM and CDR2 ANQGSEA come from the germline V gene. Trimming took 0 bases from V and 4 from J, leaving 21 bases between them. The CDR3 sequence: CSVEDPLGGGISTEAFF. For the CDR3, the DNA is TGCAGCGTTGAAGATCCTTTAGGGGGAGGGATTAGCACTGAAGCTTTCTTT.

This clonotype was detected many times. V usage is TRBV27 and J usage is TRBJ2-1; 7 positions agree with TRBD2. The CDR3 spans 14 residues. Germline V gene lookup returns CDR1 MNHEY and CDR2 SMNVEV (reference sequence). J was trimmed by 11 bases and V by 5 bases; bases with no gene match: 12. CDR3: CASSRGSGARKQFF. For the CDR3, the DNA is TGTGCCAGCAGTCGGGGGAGCGGGGCCAGGAAGCAGTTCTTC.

This clonotype showed up many times. The chain carries TRBV6-2 or TRBV6-3 and TRBJ2-3; D unclear. The V gene lost 6 bases and the J gene lost 2 bases, with 15 bases spanning the gap. CDR3 length: 15 amino acids. Germline V gene sequence: CDR1 MNHEY, CDR2 SVGEGT. In DNA, the CDR3 is TGTGCCAGCAGGACCTCTAAAAACCCCACAGATACGCAGTATTTT. Amino acid sequence: CASRTSKNPTDTQYF.

Remarks on this clonotype: Germline and junction disagree at one end, which may indicate a read error. This chain connects TRBV7-2 to TRBJ2-2; 8 nucleotides agree with TRBD2. CDR3 length: 16 residues. The V gene's germline CDR1 is SGHTA and CDR2 FQGNSA. The CDR3 sequence is CASTLGERELTGDLFF. Here the CDR3 DNA reads TGTGCAAGCACCCTGGGGGAGCGGGAGTTAACCGGGGATCTGTTTTTT.

This clonotype was seen ten or more times. The V gene is TRBV7-9, the J gene TRBJ2-1, with D perhaps TRBD2 (6 bases). The germline V and J ends were trimmed by 7 bases and 3 bases, with 16 bases remaining between them. CDR1 is SEHNR, CDR2 FQNEAQ, per germline (reference sequence). This CDR3 has 15 amino acids. The CDR3 loop is CASTRPGRGYNEQFF. DNA of the CDR3: TGTGCCAGCACCAGGCCCGGGCGGGGCTACAATGAGCAGTTCTTC.

This clonotype was observed many times. This chain connects TRBV7-9 to TRBJ2-3; TRBD1 agrees at 10 bases. The CDR3 length is 16 residues. J lost 3 bases, V lost 5 bases, and 8 bases had no gene match. Germline CDR1 is SEHNR and CDR2 is FQNEAQ (reference sequence). In DNA, the CDR3 is TGTGCCAGCAGCCATGGACAGGGGGTTAGTACAGATACGCAGTATTTT. Its translation is CASSHGQGVSTDTQYF. Using reference TRBV7-9 and TRBJ2-3 for the parts outside the CDR3, the full variable domain is DTGVSQNPRHKITKRGQNVTFRCDPISEHNRLYWYRQTLGQGPEFLTYFQNEAQLEKSRLLSDRFSAERPKGSFSTLEIQRTEQGDSAMYLCASSHGQGVSTDTQYFGPGTRLTVL.

This clonotype has ten or more counts. V usage is TRBV7-3 and J usage is TRBJ2-1; D may be TRBD2 (6 bases). The V end was cut by 6 bases, the J end by 9 bases, with 27 bases between. The CDR3 runs 17 residues. The germline V gene encodes CDR1 SGHTA and CDR2 FQGTGA. The CDR3 bases are TGTGCCAGCAGTTTTTTGGAGGGCGAGGACCCTTCAGGTGAGCAGTTCTTC. It specifies CASSFLEGEDPSGEQFF.

The sample holds a few counts of this clonotype. This may arise from a read error, as a much more abundant clone is one base away. The conserved final phenylalanine or tryptophan is absent from the CDR3, which likely points to a read error. The chain employs TRBV11-2 and TRBJ2-1; tentative D call: TRBD1 (6 bases). The CDR3 runs to 15 residues. V lost 3 bases and J 4 bases, leaving 13 bases between the germline ends. The germline gives CDR1 SGHAT, CDR2 FQNNGV. The DNA of the CDR3 is TGTGCCAGCAGCTTTGACAGGCCTACTTACAATGAGCAGTTCTTA. It specifies CASSFDRPTYNEQFL.

Many counts were recorded for this clonotype. The V call is TRBV27, the J call TRBJ2-1; D remains unclear. CDR1 is MNHEY, CDR2 SMNVEV, per germline (reference sequence). The CDR3 spans 13 residues. Trimming removed 5 bases at V and 7 bases at J, with 12 bases between. CDR3 DNA: TGTGCCAGCAGTGCTGATGGCTCTAATGAGCAGTTCTTC. Amino acid sequence: CASSADGSNEQFF.

There are many counts of this clonotype. The J gene is TRBJ1-2, the V gene TRBV7-8, with D tentatively TRBD1 (5 bases). The germline V and J ends were trimmed by 9 bases and 6 bases, with 8 bases remaining between them. The CDR3 is 10 residues long. CDR1 is SGHVS and CDR2 is FQNEAQ in the germline V gene. The CDR3 reads CASLGDGYTF. As DNA, the CDR3 is TGTGCCAGTCTAGGGGATGGCTACACCTTC. The variable domain in full, completed from reference TRBV7-8 and TRBJ1-2, reads GAGVSQSPRYKVAKRGQDVALRCDPISGHVSLFWYQQALGQGPEFLTYFQNEAQLDKSGLPSDRFFAERPEGSVSTLKIQRTQQEDSAVYLCASLGDGYTFGSGTRLTVV.

Ten or more counts support this clonotype. The V and J genes are TRBV7-9 and TRBJ1-2, with a tentative D call TRBD1 (5 bases). This CDR3 region has 15 residues. V lost 7 bases and J 3 bases, leaving 18 bases between the germline ends. Germline CDR1 SEHNR, CDR2 FQNEAQ (reference sequence). The CDR3 sequence is CASTGLGGFHYGYTF. CDR3 DNA: TGTGCCAGCACCGGTCTGGGGGGTTTTCACTATGGCTACACCTTC. The full variable domain, its missing parts supplied by reference TRBV7-9 and TRBJ1-2, is DTGVSQNPRHKITKRGQNVTFRCDPISEHNRLYWYRQTLGQGPEFLTYFQNEAQLEKSRLLSDRFSAERPKGSFSTLEIQRTEQGDSAMYLCASTGLGGFHYGYTFGSGTRLTVV.

The chain has TRBV7-9 and TRBJ2-7; D might be TRBD1 (6 bases). CDR1 is SEHNR, CDR2 FQNEAQ, per germline (reference sequence). This CDR3 region has 13 residues. V shed 6 bases and J shed 3 bases, with 12 bases lying between them. DNA of the CDR3: TGTGCCAGCAGGCCCGGGACAAACTACGAGCAGTACTTC. As protein: CASRPGTNYEQYF.